These T cell receptor beta chains were read from a single sample in a study of T cell changes during pregnancy in multiple sclerosis. Here immunoSEQ multiplex PCR was the method, and the copy in TCRdb shows in-frame clones only, minus some. The sample comprises approximately 60,000 clones, 90% to 95% of which are singletons, and about 3% rests with the top ten. The material sequenced was CD8+ T cells from peripheral blood mononuclear cells, taken in the second trimester of pregnancy. The receptors stem from a female donor with multiple sclerosis, enrolled in a pregnancy study. Each CDR3 is given with its conserved first and last residue. Each record gives: J gene, V gene, clone size, D gene, CDR3 DNA, CDR3 protein. D genes are given only for firm matches. The size of a clone is reported for some rows only, either as once, few or many, or as a class for expanded clones.

J gene: TRBJ1-3
V gene: TRBV5-4
clone size: -
D gene: TRBD1
CDR3 DNA: TGTGCCAGCAGCTTTGGGACAGGGGGTGGAAACACCATATATTTT
CDR3 protein: CASSFGTGGGNTIYF

J gene: TRBJ1-1
V gene: TRBV30
clone size: few
D gene: -
CDR3 DNA: TGTGCCTGGAGTGTATCGGGGATCACTGAAGCTTTCTTT
CDR3 protein: CAWSVSGITEAFF

J gene: TRBJ2-5
V gene: TRBV9
clone size: -
D gene: TRBD1
CDR3 DNA: TGTGCCAGCAGCAAAACAGGGGGCAGGGAGACCCAGTACTTC
CDR3 protein: CASSKTGGRETQYF

J gene: TRBJ1-4
V gene: TRBV9
clone size: once
D gene: TRBD1
CDR3 DNA: TGTGCCAGCAGCCCGGGACAGGGGGAGAAAGAAAAACTGTTTTTT
CDR3 protein: CASSPGQGEKEKLFF

J gene: TRBJ2-7
V gene: TRBV2
clone size: -
D gene: TRBD2
CDR3 DNA: TGTGCCAGCACCAGCGGGAGAGGGACGTACGAGCAGTACTTC
CDR3 protein: CASTSGRGTYEQYF

J gene: TRBJ2-2
V gene: TRBV25-1
clone size: -
D gene: TRBD2
CDR3 DNA: TGTGCCAGCAGTACCGGGCGGGGGAGGGCCACCGGGGAGCTGTTTTTT
CDR3 protein: CASSTGRGRATGELFF

J gene: TRBJ2-7
V gene: TRBV28
clone size: -
D gene: -
CDR3 DNA: TGTGCCAGCAGTTATAACGAGCAGTACTTC
CDR3 protein: CASSYNEQYF

J gene: TRBJ2-4
V gene: TRBV2
clone size: -
D gene: TRBD2
CDR3 DNA: TGTGCCAGCAGTGAGGATAGCGGGAAAAACATTCAGTACTTC
CDR3 protein: CASSEDSGKNIQYF

J gene: TRBJ2-7
V gene: TRBV7-9
clone size: -
D gene: TRBD1
CDR3 DNA: TGTGCCAGCAGCTTAGTAACAGGGGCCCGCCTCCACGAGCAGTACTTC
CDR3 protein: CASSLVTGARLHEQYF

J gene: TRBJ1-2
V gene: TRBV6-5
clone size: -
D gene: -
CDR3 DNA: TGTGCCAGCAGTTACCAGGGCGGCTATGGCTACACCTTC
CDR3 protein: CASSYQGGYGYTF

J gene: TRBJ2-3
V gene: TRBV27
clone size: -
D gene: -
CDR3 DNA: TGTGCCAGCAGTTCCCTAGACACAGATACGCAGTATTTT
CDR3 protein: CASSSLDTDTQYF

J gene: TRBJ2-7
V gene: TRBV27
clone size: -
D gene: TRBD1
CDR3 DNA: TGTGCCAGCAGGTTGTCGACAGGGGGCCCCTACGAGCAGTACTTC
CDR3 protein: CASRLSTGGPYEQYF

J gene: TRBJ2-7
V gene: TRBV5-4
clone size: -
D gene: TRBD1
CDR3 DNA: TGTGCCAGCAGCTCCGGACAGGGGGCGGTCGAGCAGTACTTC
CDR3 protein: CASSSGQGAVEQYF